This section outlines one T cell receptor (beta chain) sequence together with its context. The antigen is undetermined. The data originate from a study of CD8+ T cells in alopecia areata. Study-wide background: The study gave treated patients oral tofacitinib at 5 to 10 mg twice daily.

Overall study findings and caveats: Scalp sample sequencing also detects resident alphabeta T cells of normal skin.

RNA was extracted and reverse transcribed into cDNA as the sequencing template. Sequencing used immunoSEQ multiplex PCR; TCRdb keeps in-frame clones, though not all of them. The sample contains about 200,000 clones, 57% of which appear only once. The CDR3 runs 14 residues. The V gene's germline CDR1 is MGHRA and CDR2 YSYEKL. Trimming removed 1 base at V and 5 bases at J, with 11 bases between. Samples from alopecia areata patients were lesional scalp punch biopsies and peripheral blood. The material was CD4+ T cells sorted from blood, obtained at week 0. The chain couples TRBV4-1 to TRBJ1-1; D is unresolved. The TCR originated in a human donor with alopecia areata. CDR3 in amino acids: CASSQVPLGTEAFF. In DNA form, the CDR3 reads TGCGCCAGCAGCCAAGTTCCGTTGGGAACTGAAGCTTTCTTT.